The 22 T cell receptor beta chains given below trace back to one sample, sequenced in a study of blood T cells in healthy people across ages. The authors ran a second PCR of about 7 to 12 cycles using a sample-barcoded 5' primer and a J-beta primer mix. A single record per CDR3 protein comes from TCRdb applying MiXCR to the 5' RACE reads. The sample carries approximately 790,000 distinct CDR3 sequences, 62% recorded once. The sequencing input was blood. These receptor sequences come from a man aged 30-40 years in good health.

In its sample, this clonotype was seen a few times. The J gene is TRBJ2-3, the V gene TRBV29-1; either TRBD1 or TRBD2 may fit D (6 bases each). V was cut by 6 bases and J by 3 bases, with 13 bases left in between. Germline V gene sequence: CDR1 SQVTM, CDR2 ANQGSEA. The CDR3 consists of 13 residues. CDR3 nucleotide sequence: TGCAGCGTCCGTCGGGGGACAACAGATACGCAGTATTTT. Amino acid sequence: CSVRRGTTDTQYF.

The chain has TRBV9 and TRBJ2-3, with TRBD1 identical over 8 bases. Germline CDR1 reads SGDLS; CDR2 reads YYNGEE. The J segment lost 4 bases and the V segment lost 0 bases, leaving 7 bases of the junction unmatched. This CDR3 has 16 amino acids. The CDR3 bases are TGTGCCAGCAGCGTAGCAGGGGGCGCGATCTCAGATACGCAGTATTTT. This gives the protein CASSVAGGAISDTQYF.

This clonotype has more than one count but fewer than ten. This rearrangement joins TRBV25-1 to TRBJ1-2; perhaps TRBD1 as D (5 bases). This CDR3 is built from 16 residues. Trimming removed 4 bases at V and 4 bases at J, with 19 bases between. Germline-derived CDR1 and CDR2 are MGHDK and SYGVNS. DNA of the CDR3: TGTGCCAGCAGTGGACCCTCCGGGACCTCCCTCTATGGCTACACCTTC. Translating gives CASSGPSGTSLYGYTF.

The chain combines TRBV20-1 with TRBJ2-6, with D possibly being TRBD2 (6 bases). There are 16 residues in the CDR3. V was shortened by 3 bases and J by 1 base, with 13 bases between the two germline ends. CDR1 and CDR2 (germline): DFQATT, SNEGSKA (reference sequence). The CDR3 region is CSASLHGGSGANVLTF. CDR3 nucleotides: TGCAGTGCTAGCCTCCACGGGGGTTCTGGGGCCAACGTCCTGACTTTC.

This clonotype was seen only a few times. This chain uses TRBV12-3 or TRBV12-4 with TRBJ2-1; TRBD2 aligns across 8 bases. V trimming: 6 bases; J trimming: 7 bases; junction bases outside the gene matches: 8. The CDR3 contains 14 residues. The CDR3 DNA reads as TGTGCCAGCAGCTACGGGGGGGGGCTTAATGAGCAGTTCTTC. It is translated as CASSYGGGLNEQFF.

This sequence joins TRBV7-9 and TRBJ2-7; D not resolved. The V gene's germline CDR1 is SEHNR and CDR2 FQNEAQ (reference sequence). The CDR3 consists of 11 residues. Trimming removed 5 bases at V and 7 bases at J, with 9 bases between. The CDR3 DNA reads TGTGCCAGCAGCCGAGACATAGAGCAGTACTTC. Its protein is CASSRDIEQYF.

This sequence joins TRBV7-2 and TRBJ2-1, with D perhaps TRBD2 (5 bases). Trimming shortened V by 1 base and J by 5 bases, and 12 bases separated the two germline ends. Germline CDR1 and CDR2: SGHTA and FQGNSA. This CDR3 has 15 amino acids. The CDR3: CASSLVNLANNEQFF. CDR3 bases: TGTGCCAGCAGCTTAGTAAATCTAGCTAACAATGAGCAGTTCTTC.

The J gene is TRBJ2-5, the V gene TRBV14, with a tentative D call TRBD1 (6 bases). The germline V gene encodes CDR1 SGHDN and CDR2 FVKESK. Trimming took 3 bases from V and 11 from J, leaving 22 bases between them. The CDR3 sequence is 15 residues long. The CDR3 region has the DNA TGTGCCAGCAGCCATGATGAGGGGCCCAAGGGGGAGCAGTACTTC. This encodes CASSHDEGPKGEQYF.

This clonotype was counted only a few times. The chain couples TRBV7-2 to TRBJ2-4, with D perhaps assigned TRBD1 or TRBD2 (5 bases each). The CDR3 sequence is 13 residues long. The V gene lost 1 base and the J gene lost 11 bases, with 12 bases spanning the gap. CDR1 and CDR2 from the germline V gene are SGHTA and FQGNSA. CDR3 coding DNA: TGTGCCAGCAGCTTAGGGGGGAAGGGACTTCAGTACTTC. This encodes CASSLGGKGLQYF.

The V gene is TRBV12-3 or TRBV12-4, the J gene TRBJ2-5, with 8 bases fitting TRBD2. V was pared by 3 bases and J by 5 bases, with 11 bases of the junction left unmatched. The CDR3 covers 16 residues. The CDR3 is CASSLVLAGEGETQYF. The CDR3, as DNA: TGTGCCAGCAGTTTGGTTCTAGCGGGCGAGGGGGAGACCCAGTACTTC.

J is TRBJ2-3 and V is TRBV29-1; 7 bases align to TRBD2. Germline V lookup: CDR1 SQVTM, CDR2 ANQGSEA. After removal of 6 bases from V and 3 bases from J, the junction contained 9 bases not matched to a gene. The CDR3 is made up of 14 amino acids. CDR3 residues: CSVLGGLGTDTQYF. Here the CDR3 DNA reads TGCAGCGTCTTGGGGGGGTTGGGGACAGATACGCAGTATTTT.

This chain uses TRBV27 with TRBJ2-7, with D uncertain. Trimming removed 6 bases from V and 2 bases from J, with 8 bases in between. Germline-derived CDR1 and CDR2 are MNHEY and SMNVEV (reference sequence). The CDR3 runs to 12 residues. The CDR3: CASRLHPYEQYF. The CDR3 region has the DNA TGTGCCAGCAGACTCCATCCCTACGAGCAGTACTTC.

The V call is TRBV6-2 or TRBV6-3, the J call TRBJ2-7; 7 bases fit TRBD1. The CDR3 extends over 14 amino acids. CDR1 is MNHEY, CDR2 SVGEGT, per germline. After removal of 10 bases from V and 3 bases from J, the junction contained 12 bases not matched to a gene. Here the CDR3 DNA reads TGTGCCACTATTACAGGGGATTGGAACTACGAGCAGTACTTC. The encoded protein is CATITGDWNYEQYF.

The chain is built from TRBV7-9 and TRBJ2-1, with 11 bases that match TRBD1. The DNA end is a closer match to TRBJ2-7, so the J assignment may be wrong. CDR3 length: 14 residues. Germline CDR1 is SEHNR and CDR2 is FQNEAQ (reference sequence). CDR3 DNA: TGTGCCAGCAGTTGGACAGGGGGCATGAACGAGCAGTACTTC. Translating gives CASSWTGGMNEQYF.

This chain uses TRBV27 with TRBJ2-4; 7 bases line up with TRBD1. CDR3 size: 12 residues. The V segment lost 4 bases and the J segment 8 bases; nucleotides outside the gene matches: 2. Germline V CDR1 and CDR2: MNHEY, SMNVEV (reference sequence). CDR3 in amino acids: CASSSQGDIQYF. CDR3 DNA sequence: TGTGCCAGCAGTTCCCAGGGGGACATTCAGTACTTC.

The CDR3: CASSASSGGLYEQYF. The DNA for the CDR3 is TGTGCCAGCAGCGCTAGCAGCGGGGGGCTCTACGAGCAGTACTTC. The genes are TRBV7-9 and TRBJ2-7; 9 nucleotides agree with TRBD2. CDR3 length: 15 amino acids. CDR1 and CDR2 from the germline V gene are SEHNR and FQNEAQ (reference sequence). The ends lost 5 bases at V and 3 bases at J; junction bases unmatched: 8. The full variable domain, completed using reference TRBV7-9 and TRBJ2-7, is DTGVSQNPRHKITKRGQNVTFRCDPISEHNRLYWYRQTLGQGPEFLTYFQNEAQLEKSRLLSDRFSAERPKGSFSTLEIQRTEQGDSAMYLCASSASSGGLYEQYFGPGTRLTVT.

The CDR3 loop is CASSPGTLEQYF. CDR3 bases: TGTGCCAGCTCACCAGGCACCCTCGAGCAGTACTTC. This chain uses TRBV18 with TRBJ2-5, with no clear D. The J call may be in error: the DNA end matches TRBJ2-7 better. The germline V gene has CDR1 KGHSH and CDR2 LQKENI. The CDR3 length is 12 residues.

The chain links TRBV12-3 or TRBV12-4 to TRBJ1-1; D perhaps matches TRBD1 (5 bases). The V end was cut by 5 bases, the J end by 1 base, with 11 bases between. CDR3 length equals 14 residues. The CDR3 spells CASSPRGANTEAFF. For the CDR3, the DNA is TGTGCCAGCAGTCCTAGGGGTGCGAACACTGAAGCTTTCTTT.

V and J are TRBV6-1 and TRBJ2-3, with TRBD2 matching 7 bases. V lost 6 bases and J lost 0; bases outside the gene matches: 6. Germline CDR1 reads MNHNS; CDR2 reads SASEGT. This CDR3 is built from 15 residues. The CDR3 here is CASRAKRGSTDTQYF. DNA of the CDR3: TGTGCCAGCAGAGCCAAGCGGGGTAGCACAGATACGCAGTATTTT.

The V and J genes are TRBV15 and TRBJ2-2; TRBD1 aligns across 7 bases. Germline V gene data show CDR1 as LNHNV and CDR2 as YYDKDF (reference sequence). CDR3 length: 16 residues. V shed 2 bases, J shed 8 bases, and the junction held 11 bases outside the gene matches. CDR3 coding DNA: TGTGCCACCAGCAGAACTACCGACAGGGTCGGTGGGGAGCTGTTTTTT. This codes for CATSRTTDRVGGELFF.

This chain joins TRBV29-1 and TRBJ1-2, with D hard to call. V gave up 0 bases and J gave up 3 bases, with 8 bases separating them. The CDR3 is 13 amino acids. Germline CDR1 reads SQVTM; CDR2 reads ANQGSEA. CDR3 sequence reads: CSVEDISDYGYTF. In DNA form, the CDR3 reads TGCAGCGTTGAAGACATATCCGACTATGGCTACACCTTC.

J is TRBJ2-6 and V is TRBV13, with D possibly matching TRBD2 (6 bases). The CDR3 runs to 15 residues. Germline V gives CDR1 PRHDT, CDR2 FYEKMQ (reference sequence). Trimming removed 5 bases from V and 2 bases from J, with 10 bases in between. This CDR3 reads CASSRGFPGANVLTF. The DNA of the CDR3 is TGTGCCAGCAGCCGGGGGTTCCCTGGGGCCAACGTCCTGACTTTC.